This entry lists 28 T cell receptor beta chains sequenced from one sample in a study of Graves' ophthalmopathy and Graves' hyperthyroidism. Amplification targeted the TCR beta CDR3 regions, with RNA transcripts as the source material. The authors performed first-round RT-PCR with HTBI primers and then a second-round multiplex PCR. Using its own MiXCR run on the multiplex PCR reads, TCRdb lists one record per CDR3 protein. The sample lists 350,000 or so distinct CDR3 sequences, 17% occurring once. Sequenced material: peripheral blood. The source is an adult man with Graves' ophthalmopathy.

The J gene is TRBJ2-2, the V gene TRBV5-1, with 7 bases fitting TRBD1. In germline, CDR1 is SGHRS, CDR2 YFSETQ. The CDR3 length is 16 residues. The trim removed 3 bases at V and 0 bases at J, leaving 5 bases unmatched. CDR3 DNA sequence: TGCGCCAGCAGCTGGACCGGGACAGCGAACACCGGGGAGCTGTTTTTT. It yields the protein CASSWTGTANTGELFF.

The sample holds many counts of this clonotype. The V call is TRBV4-1, the J call TRBJ2-6; D is undetermined. Trimming stripped 4 bases from V and 4 bases from J, with 14 bases between. Germline CDR1 MGHRA, CDR2 YSYEKL. CDR3 size: 16 residues. The CDR3, as DNA: TGCGCCAGCAGCCCAAGTGAGTTGGCAGGGGCCAACGTCCTGACTTTC. It codes for CASSPSELAGANVLTF.

There are many counts of this clonotype. J is TRBJ2-2 and V is TRBV6-2 or TRBV6-3; 7 nucleotides line up with TRBD2. The V segment lost 2 bases and the J segment 5 bases; nucleotides outside the gene matches: 5. CDR1 MNHEY and CDR2 SVGEGT come from the germline V gene. The CDR3 contains 15 residues. The CDR3 loop is CASSYTWRGTGELFF. The DNA for the CDR3 is TGTGCCAGCAGTTACACCTGGCGGGGGACCGGGGAGCTGTTTTTT.

The table lists this clonotype with many counts. The rearrangement joins TRBV6-5 to TRBJ2-5; 11 bases map to TRBD1. Trimming took 6 bases from V and 3 from J; bases not matched to a gene: 3. CDR1 and CDR2 from the germline V gene are MNHEY and SVGAGI. The CDR3 consists of 14 residues. DNA for the CDR3: TGTGCCAGCAGGGGACAGGGGGACAAAGAGACCCAGTACTTC. It yields the protein CASRGQGDKETQYF.

The chain links TRBV6-1 to TRBJ2-7; 8 nucleotides match TRBD1. The J segment lost 9 bases and the V segment lost 4 bases, leaving 8 bases of the junction unmatched. The CDR3 consists of 13 residues. CDR1 is MNHNS and CDR2 is SASEGT in the germline V gene. CDR3 coding DNA: TGTGCCAGCAGTGGACAGGGGTTGAGTGGGCAGTACTTC. Amino acids: CASSGQGLSGQYF.

This clonotype was detected only a few times. The V call is TRBV6-5, the J call TRBJ2-7; tentatively, D is TRBD1 (5 bases). V was pared by 5 bases and J by 2 bases, with 19 bases between. In germline, CDR1 is MNHEY, CDR2 SVGAGI. The CDR3 spans 16 residues. Here the CDR3 DNA reads TGTGCCAGCAGTATCGACAGCCTTGGCGGCGCCTACGAGCAGTACTTC. Encoded protein: CASSIDSLGGAYEQYF.

This clonotype was observed at least ten times. The chain is built from TRBV4-3 and TRBJ1-1; D remains ambiguous. Trimming removed 2 bases at V and 1 base at J, with 5 bases between. The CDR3 runs to 13 residues. Germline-derived CDR1 and CDR2 are LGHNA and YSLEER. For the CDR3, the DNA is TGCGCCAGCAGCCAAAAGAAGAACACTGAAGCTTTCTTT. The encoded protein is CASSQKKNTEAFF.

In the case of this clonotype: The junction departs from germline at one end; a sequencing error may be responsible. The J gene is TRBJ1-2, the V gene TRBV4-1, with D possibly TRBD1 on 5 matching bases. The CDR3 totals 16 residues. CDR1 is MGHRA and CDR2 is YSYEKL in the germline V gene. This chain's CDR3 is CASSQGQILSNYGYSF. The CDR3 nucleotides are TGCGCCAGCAGCCAAGGACAGATCCTTTCTAACTATGGCTACAGCTTC.

This clonotype showed up many times. The chain links TRBV30 to TRBJ1-1; D remains unclear. CDR3 length: 13 amino acids. Germline V gives CDR1 GTSNPN, CDR2 SVGIG (reference sequence). V gave up 6 bases and J gave up 1 base, with 12 bases separating them. The CDR3 region is CACSRRRNTEAFF. The CDR3 DNA sequence: TGTGCCTGCTCTAGACGGAGGAACACTGAAGCTTTCTTT.

In its sample, this clonotype was seen many times. This rearrangement joins TRBV5-8 to TRBJ1-2, with D tentatively TRBD1 (5 bases). The CDR3 is 15 residues long. V lost 0 bases and J 7 bases, leaving 16 bases between the germline ends. CDR1 and CDR2 from the germline V gene are SGHTS and YDEGEE. Written as DNA, the CDR3 is TGTGCCAGCAGCTTGGCCCTAACGGGACGCGGTGGCTACACCTTC. Amino acids: CASSLALTGRGGYTF. The complete variable domain, with remaining parts taken from reference TRBV5-8 and TRBJ1-2, reads EAGVTQSPTHLIKTRGQQATLRCSPISGHTSVYWYQQALGLGLQFLLWYDEGEERNRGNFPPRFSGRQFPNYSSELNVNALELEDSALYLCASSLALTGRGGYTFGSGTRLTVV.

This clonotype has a count of ten or more. The chain is built from TRBV6-2 or TRBV6-3 and TRBJ1-1; 7 bases match TRBD1. Germline V gives CDR1 MNHEY, CDR2 SVGEGT. The length of the CDR3 is 12 residues. The V gene end was trimmed by 5 bases and the J gene end by 4 bases; junction bases not matched to a gene: 1. The CDR3 bases are TGTGCCAGCAGTGACAGGGCCACTGAAGCTTTCTTT. Protein product: CASSDRATEAFF.

There are many counts of this clonotype. The CDR3: CASSAQTGGPYEQYF. CDR3 sequence (DNA): TGTGCCAGCAGCGCTCAGACCGGGGGGCCCTACGAGCAGTACTTC. This chain uses TRBV9 with TRBJ2-7; D may be TRBD2 (7 bases). From germline, CDR1 is SGDLS and CDR2 YYNGEE. V lost 3 bases and J lost 2, with 15 bases in between. The CDR3 is 15 residues long.

This clonotype was detected a few times. This chain joins TRBV3-1 and TRBJ1-6, with D unresolved. Germline V gene sequence: CDR1 LGHDT, CDR2 YNNKEL (reference sequence). The CDR3 extends over 14 amino acids. Trimming removed 1 base from V and 7 bases from J, with 8 bases in between. The CDR3 sequence: CASSQASTNSPLHF. CDR3 sequence (DNA): TGTGCCAGCAGCCAAGCGAGTACGAATTCACCCCTCCACTTT.

There are a few counts of this clonotype. The chain links TRBV5-8 to TRBJ2-5; 7 bases line up with TRBD2. The junction had 5 bases not matched to a gene; V was cut back by 4 bases and J by 2 bases. The germline CDR1 and CDR2 sequences are SGHTS and YDEGEE. The CDR3 length is 14 residues. CDR3 sequence reads: CASSGGLPQETQYF. The CDR3 nucleotides read TGTGCCAGCAGCGGGGGACTACCTCAAGAGACCCAGTACTTC. The whole variable domain, filled in from reference TRBV5-8 and TRBJ2-5, reads EAGVTQSPTHLIKTRGQQATLRCSPISGHTSVYWYQQALGLGLQFLLWYDEGEERNRGNFPPRFSGRQFPNYSSELNVNALELEDSALYLCASSGGLPQETQYFGPGTRLLVL.

This clonotype was found many times. J is TRBJ2-5 and V is TRBV2, with TRBD1 as a possible D gene (5 bases). Looked up from germline, CDR1 is SNHLY and CDR2 is FYNNEI. Between the trimmed V and J ends, which lost 8 bases and 2 bases, there was a span of 6 bases. There are 11 residues in the CDR3. CDR3 sequence: CASRQQETQYF. The CDR3 bases are TGTGCCAGCCGACAGCAAGAGACCCAGTACTTC.

The sample holds many counts of this clonotype. The chain couples TRBV27 to TRBJ2-7; 9 bases line up with TRBD1. The J segment lost 3 bases and the V segment lost 5 bases, leaving 5 bases of the junction unmatched. The CDR3 is 14 amino acids. Germline V gene sequence: CDR1 MNHEY, CDR2 SMNVEV (reference sequence). The CDR3: CASSKRQGDYEQYF. For the CDR3, the DNA is TGTGCCAGCAGTAAGAGACAGGGGGACTACGAGCAGTACTTC.

The V gene is TRBV6-1, the J gene TRBJ2-7, with 11 bases fitting TRBD2. Looked up from germline, CDR1 is MNHNS and CDR2 is SASEGT. This CDR3 has 14 amino acids. J lost 4 bases, V lost 8 bases, and 7 bases had no gene match. CDR3 protein: CASRSGTSGYEQYF. CDR3 nucleotide sequence: TGTGCCAGCCGATCCGGGACTAGCGGATACGAGCAGTACTTC.

A remark on this clonotype: With a much larger clone just one base away, this may be a read error. CDR3 in DNA: TGCAGTGCTATCGATAAGCCCCCCTACGAGCAGCACTTC. Translating gives CSAIDKPPYEQHF. This chain joins TRBV20-1 and TRBJ2-7, with unresolved D. Looked up from germline, CDR1 is DFQATT and CDR2 is SNEGSKA (reference sequence). The length of the CDR3 is 13 residues.

This clonotype was detected many times. V is TRBV29-1 and J is TRBJ1-1; 8 nucleotides line up with TRBD1. Germline V gives CDR1 SQVTM, CDR2 ANQGSEA. CDR3 length equals 14 residues. Trimming removed 5 bases from V and 4 bases from J; junction bases left unmatched: 9. CDR3 residues: CSVQGAAESTEAFF. CDR3 nucleotides: TGCAGCGTTCAGGGGGCGGCTGAGAGCACTGAAGCTTTCTTT.

This clonotype was observed at least ten times. The chain is built from TRBV29-1 and TRBJ2-5; D gene ambiguous. The CDR3 has 12 residues. Germline lookup yields CDR1 SQVTM and CDR2 ANQGSEA. The germline V and J ends were trimmed by 5 bases and 3 bases, with 10 bases remaining between them. CDR3: CSVSPGEETQYF. The CDR3 coding sequence is TGCAGCGTTTCCCCGGGTGAAGAGACCCAGTACTTC.

This clonotype was picked up many times. J is TRBJ1-5 and V is TRBV18, with no clear D. Germline V gives CDR1 KGHSH, CDR2 LQKENI. The CDR3 is made up of 13 amino acids. Trimming shortened V by 3 bases and J by 5 bases, and 8 bases separated the two germline ends. CDR3 coding DNA: TGTGCCAGCTCACCGTTGAGGGATCAGCCCCAGCATTTT. It yields the protein CASSPLRDQPQHF.

Only a few counts were recorded for this clonotype. The chain joins TRBV30 to TRBJ2-5; a weak D match, TRBD2 (7 bases). Germline loops: CDR1 GTSNPN, CDR2 SVGIG (reference sequence). The CDR3 runs 12 residues. The V end lost 5 bases, the J end lost 4 bases, and 11 bases lay between the germline ends. CDR3 nucleotides: TGTGCCTGGGAAGGGGGGGGAGAGACCCAGTACTTC. Its protein product is CAWEGGGETQYF.

This clonotype occurred many times. V usage is TRBV7-8 and J usage is TRBJ2-2; D is unclear. The germline CDR1 and CDR2 sequences are SGHVS and FQNEAQ. The CDR3 is made up of 12 amino acids. V was cut by 5 bases and J by 3 bases, with 4 bases left in between. The CDR3 nucleotides are TGTGCCAGCAGCCACCACACCGGGGAGCTGTTTTTT. This encodes CASSHHTGELFF.

This clonotype came up many times. This chain links TRBV7-9 with TRBJ2-2, with TRBD1 matching over 7 bases. Trimming removed 5 bases from V and 3 bases from J; junction bases left unmatched: 9. Per germline, CDR1 SEHNR and CDR2 FQNEAQ (reference sequence). CDR3 size: 16 residues. CDR3 DNA sequence: TGTGCCAGCAGCCCCAACCGGGACAGCGACACCGGGGAGCTGTTTTTT. Residues: CASSPNRDSDTGELFF. The entire variable domain, with the rest obtained from reference TRBV7-9 and TRBJ2-2, is as follows: DTGVSQNPRHKITKRGQNVTFRCDPISEHNRLYWYRQTLGQGPEFLTYFQNEAQLEKSRLLSDRFSAERPKGSFSTLEIQRTEQGDSAMYLCASSPNRDSDTGELFFGEGSRLTVL.

This clonotype occurred a few times. The chain uses TRBV20-1 and TRBJ2-7; a weak D match, TRBD2 (7 bases). This CDR3 spans 12 amino acids. Germline CDR1 DFQATT, CDR2 SNEGSKA (reference sequence). CDR3 nucleotides: TGCACCCAAGTAGGGGGGGTGGACGAGCAGTACTTC. Protein: CTQVGGVDEQYF.

This clonotype was recorded at least ten times. CDR3: CASSFRLGRAGEQYF. DNA of the CDR3: TGTGCCAGCAGCTTCCGATTAGGAAGGGCGGGCGAGCAGTACTTC. The chain uses TRBV6-2 or TRBV6-3 and TRBJ2-7; a possible D gene is TRBD2 (5 bases). Germline CDR1 MNHEY, CDR2 SVGEGT. This CDR3 has 15 residues. V shed 6 bases and J shed 6 bases, with 21 bases lying between them.

This clonotype came up many times. The rearrangement uses TRBV27 and TRBJ1-1; no reliable D call. CDR1 MNHEY and CDR2 SMNVEV come from the germline V gene (reference sequence). V was shortened by 2 bases and J by 0 bases, with 10 bases between the two germline ends. This CDR3 is built from 15 residues. CDR3 in amino acids: CASSLGIGLNTEAFF. DNA of the CDR3: TGTGCCAGCAGTTTAGGGATAGGCCTGAACACTGAAGCTTTCTTT.

This clonotype was recorded at least ten times. One junction end disagrees with the germline gene, perhaps due to a read error. The CDR3 sequence: CASSLGQGSSQPQHF. The CDR3, as DNA: TGTGCCAGCAGTTTGGGGCAGGGGAGCAGTCAGCCCCAGCATTTT. The chain has TRBV12-3 or TRBV12-4 and TRBJ1-5, with a possible D match to TRBD1 (6 bases). The CDR3 totals 15 residues.